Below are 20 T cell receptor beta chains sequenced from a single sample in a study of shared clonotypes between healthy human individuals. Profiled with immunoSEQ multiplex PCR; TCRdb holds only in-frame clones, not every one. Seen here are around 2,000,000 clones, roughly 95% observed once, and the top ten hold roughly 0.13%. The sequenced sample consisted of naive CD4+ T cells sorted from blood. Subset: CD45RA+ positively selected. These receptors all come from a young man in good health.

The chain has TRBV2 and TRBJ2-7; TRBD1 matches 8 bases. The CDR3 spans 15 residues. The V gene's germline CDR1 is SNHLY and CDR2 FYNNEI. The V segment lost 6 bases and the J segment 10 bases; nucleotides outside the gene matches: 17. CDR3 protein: CASSSGTGTGPSQYF. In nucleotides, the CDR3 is TGTGCCAGCAGCTCGGGAACCGGGACAGGCCCCAGTCAGTACTTC. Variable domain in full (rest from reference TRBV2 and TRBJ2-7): EPEVTQTPSHQVTQMGQEVILRCVPISNHLYFYWYRQILGQKVEFLVSFYNNEISEKSEIFDDQFSVERPDGSNFTLKIRSTKLEDSAMYFCASSSGTGTGPSQYFGPGTRLTVT.

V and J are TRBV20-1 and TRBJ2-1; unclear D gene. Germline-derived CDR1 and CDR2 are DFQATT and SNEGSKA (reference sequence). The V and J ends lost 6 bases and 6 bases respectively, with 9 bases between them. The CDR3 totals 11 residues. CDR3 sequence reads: CSAESGNEQFF. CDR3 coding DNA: TGCAGTGCGGAATCTGGCAATGAGCAGTTCTTC.

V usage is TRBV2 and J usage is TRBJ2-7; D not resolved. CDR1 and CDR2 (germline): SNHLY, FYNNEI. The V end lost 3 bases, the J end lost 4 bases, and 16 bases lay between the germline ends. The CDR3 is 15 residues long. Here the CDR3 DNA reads TGTGCCAGCAGTGAGGGCCAGGTGACATTTTACGAGCAGTACTTC. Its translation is CASSEGQVTFYEQYF.

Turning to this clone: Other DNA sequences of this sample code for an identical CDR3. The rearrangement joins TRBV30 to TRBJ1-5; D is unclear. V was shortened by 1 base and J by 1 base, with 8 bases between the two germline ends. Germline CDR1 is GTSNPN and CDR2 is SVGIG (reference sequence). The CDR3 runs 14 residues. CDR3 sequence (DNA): TGTGCCTGGAGTGGTGGACCCAGCAATCAGCCCCAGCATTTT. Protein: CAWSGGPSNQPQHF.

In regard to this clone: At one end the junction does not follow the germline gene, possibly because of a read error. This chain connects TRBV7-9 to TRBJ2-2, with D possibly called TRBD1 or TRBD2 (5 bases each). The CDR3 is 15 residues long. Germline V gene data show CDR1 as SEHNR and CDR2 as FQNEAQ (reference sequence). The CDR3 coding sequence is TGTGCCAGCAGCCTAGCAGAGGCAGGGTCCGGGGAGCTGTTTTTT. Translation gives CASSLAEAGSGELFF.

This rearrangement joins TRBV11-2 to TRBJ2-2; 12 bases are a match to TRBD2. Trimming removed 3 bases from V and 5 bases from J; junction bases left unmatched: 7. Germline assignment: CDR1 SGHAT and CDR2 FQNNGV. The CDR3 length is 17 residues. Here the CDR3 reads CASSLGSSGGATGELFF. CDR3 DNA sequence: TGTGCCAGCAGCTTGGGCTCTAGCGGGGGGGCGACCGGGGAGCTGTTTTTT.

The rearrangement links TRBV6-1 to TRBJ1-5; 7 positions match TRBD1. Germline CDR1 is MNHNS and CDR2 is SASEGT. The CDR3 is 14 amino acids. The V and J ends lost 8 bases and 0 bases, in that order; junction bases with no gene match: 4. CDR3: CASLGQPSNQPQHF. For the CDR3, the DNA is TGTGCCAGCCTGGGACAGCCTAGCAATCAGCCCCAGCATTTT.

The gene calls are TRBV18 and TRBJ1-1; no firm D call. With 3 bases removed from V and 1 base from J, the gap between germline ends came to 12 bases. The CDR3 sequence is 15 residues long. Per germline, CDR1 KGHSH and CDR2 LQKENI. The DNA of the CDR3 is TGTGCCAGCTCACCGAAACTTGGGGAGAACACTGAAGCTTTCTTT. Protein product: CASSPKLGENTEAFF.

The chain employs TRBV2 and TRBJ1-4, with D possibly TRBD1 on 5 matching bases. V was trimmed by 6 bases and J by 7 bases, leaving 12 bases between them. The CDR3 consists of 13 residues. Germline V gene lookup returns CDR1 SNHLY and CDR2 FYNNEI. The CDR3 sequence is CASRDGASEKLFF. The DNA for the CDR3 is TGTGCCAGCAGGGACGGGGCTAGTGAAAAACTGTTTTTT.

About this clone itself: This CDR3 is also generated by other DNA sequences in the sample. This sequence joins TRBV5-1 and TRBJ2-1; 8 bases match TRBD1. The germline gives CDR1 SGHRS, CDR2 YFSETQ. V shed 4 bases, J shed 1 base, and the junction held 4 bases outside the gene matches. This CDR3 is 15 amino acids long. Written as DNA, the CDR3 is TGCGCCAGCAGCGCTGGGACAGGATCCTACAATGAGCAGTTCTTC. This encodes CASSAGTGSYNEQFF.

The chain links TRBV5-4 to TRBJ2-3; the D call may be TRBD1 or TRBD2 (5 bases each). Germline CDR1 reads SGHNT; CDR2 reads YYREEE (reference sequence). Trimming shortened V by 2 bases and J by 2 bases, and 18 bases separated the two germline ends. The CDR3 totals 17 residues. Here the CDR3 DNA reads TGTGCCAGCAGCTTACCTCCGGGACGGACCAACACAGATACGCAGTATTTT. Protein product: CASSLPPGRTNTDTQYF.

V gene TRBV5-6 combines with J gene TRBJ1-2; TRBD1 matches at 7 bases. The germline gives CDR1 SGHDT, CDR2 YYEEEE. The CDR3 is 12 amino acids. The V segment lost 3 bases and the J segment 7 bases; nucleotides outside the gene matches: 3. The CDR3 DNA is TGTGCCAGCAGCTATCGGACAGGTGGCTACACCTTC. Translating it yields CASSYRTGGYTF.

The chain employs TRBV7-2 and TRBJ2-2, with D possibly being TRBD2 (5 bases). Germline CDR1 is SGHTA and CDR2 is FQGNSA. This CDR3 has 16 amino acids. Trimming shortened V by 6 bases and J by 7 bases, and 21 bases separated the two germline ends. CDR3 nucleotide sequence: TGTGCCAGCAGAGACACCCCCGGAGGAGTTGGCGGGGAGCTGTTTTTT. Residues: CASRDTPGGVGGELFF.

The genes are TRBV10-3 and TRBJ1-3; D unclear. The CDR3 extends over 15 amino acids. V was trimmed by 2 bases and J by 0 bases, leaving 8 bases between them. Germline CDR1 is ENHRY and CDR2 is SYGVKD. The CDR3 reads CAISEGLNSGNTIYF. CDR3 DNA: TGTGCCATCAGTGAGGGACTGAACTCTGGAAACACCATATATTTT.

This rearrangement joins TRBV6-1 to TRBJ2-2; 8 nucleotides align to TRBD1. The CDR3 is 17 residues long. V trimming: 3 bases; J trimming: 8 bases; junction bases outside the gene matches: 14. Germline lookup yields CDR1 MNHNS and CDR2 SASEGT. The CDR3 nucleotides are TGTGCCAGCAGTGATCTCGGTCTCGGGACAGGTCAAGGGGAGCTGTTTTTT. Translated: CASSDLGLGTGQGELFF.

The CDR3 reads CASRRTENNEQFF. In nucleotides, the CDR3 is TGTGCCAGCAGAAGGACTGAGAACAATGAGCAGTTCTTC. V is TRBV21-1 and J is TRBJ2-1; the D call TRBD2 from the table was never checked on the DNA. TRBV21-1 corresponds to a pseudogene. The CDR3 length is 13 residues.

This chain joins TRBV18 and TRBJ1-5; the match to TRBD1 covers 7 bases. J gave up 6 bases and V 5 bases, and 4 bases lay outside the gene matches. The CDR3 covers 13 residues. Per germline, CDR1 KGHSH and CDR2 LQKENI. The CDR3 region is CASSVAGGQPQHF. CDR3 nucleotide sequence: TGTGCCAGCTCAGTGGCAGGGGGTCAGCCCCAGCATTTT.

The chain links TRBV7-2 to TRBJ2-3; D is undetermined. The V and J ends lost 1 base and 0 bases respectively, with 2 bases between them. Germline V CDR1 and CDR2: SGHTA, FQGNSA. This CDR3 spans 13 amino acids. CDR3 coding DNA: TGTGCCAGCAGCTTAGACAGCACAGATACGCAGTATTTT. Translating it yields CASSLDSTDTQYF.

The CDR3 spells CASSPTGIGSYEQYF. For the CDR3, the DNA is TGTGCCAGCAGCCCGACAGGGATTGGGTCCTACGAGCAGTACTTC. The chain combines TRBV6-5 with TRBJ2-7; TRBD1 matches 7 bases. CDR3 size: 15 residues. Germline CDR1 MNHEY, CDR2 SVGAGI. With V trimmed by 6 bases and J by 1 base, 9 bases remained unmatched.

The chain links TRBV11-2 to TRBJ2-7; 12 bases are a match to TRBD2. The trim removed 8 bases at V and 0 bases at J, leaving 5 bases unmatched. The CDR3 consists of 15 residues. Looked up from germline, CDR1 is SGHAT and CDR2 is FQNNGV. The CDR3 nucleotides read TGTGCCAGCCTTGGACTAGCGGGATACTCCTACGAGCAGTACTTC. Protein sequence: CASLGLAGYSYEQYF.